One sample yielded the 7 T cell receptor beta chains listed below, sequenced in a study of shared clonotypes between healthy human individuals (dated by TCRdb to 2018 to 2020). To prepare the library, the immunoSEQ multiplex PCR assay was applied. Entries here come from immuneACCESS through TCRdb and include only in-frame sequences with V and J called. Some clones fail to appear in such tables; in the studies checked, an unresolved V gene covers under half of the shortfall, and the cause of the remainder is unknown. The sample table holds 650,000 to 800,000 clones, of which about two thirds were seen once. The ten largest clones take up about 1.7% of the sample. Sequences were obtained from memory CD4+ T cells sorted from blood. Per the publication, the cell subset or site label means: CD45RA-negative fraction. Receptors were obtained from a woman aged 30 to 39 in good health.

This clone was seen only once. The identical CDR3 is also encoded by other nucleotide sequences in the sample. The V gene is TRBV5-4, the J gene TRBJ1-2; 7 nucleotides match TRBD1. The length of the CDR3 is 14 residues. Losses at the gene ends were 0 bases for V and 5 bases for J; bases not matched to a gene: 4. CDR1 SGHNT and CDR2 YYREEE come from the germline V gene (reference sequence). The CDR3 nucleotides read TGTGCCAGCAGCTTGGACAGGGGTAGTTATGGCTACACCTTC. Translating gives CASSLDRGSYGYTF.

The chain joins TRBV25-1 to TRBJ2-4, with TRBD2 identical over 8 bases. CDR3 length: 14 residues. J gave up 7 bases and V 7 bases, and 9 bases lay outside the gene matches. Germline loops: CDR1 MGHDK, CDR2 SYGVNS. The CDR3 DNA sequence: TGTGCCAGCATGGATAACGGGAGGGAGAACATTCAGTACTTC. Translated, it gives CASMDNGRENIQYF.

CDR3 in amino acids: CASSIPGPEKLFF. CDR3 bases: TGTGCCAGCAGTATCCCGGGACCCGAAAAACTGTTTTTT. The rearrangement uses TRBV28 and TRBJ1-4; TRBD1 might be the D (5 bases). From germline, CDR1 is MDHEN and CDR2 SYDVKM. The CDR3 contains 13 residues. Between the trimmed V and J ends, which lost 5 bases and 8 bases, there was a span of 12 bases.

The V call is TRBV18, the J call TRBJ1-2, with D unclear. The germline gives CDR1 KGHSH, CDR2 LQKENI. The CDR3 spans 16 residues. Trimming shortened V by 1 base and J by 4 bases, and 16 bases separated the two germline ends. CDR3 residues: CASSPQGRSTIYGYTF. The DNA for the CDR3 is TGTGCCAGCTCACCACAGGGTCGATCGACCATCTATGGCTACACCTTC.

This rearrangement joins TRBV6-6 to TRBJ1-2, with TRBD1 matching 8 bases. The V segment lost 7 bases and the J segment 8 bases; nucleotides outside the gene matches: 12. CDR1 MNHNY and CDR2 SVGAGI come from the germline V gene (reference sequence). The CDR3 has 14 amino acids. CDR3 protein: CASTTVDRGYGYTF. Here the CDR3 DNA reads TGTGCCAGCACCACCGTTGACAGGGGATACGGCTACACCTTC.

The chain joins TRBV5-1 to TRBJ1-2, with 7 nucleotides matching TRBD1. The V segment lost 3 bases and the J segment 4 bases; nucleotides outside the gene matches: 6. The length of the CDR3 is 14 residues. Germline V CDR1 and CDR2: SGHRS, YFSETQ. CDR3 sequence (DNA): TGCGCCAGCAGCTCGGGACAGAAGAGCTATGGCTACACCTTC. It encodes CASSSGQKSYGYTF.

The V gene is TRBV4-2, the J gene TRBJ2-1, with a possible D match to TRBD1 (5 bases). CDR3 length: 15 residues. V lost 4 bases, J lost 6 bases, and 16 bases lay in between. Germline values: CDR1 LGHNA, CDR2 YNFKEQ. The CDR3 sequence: CASSRVQGLANEQFF. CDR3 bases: TGTGCCAGCAGCCGGGTCCAGGGTTTAGCCAATGAGCAGTTCTTC.